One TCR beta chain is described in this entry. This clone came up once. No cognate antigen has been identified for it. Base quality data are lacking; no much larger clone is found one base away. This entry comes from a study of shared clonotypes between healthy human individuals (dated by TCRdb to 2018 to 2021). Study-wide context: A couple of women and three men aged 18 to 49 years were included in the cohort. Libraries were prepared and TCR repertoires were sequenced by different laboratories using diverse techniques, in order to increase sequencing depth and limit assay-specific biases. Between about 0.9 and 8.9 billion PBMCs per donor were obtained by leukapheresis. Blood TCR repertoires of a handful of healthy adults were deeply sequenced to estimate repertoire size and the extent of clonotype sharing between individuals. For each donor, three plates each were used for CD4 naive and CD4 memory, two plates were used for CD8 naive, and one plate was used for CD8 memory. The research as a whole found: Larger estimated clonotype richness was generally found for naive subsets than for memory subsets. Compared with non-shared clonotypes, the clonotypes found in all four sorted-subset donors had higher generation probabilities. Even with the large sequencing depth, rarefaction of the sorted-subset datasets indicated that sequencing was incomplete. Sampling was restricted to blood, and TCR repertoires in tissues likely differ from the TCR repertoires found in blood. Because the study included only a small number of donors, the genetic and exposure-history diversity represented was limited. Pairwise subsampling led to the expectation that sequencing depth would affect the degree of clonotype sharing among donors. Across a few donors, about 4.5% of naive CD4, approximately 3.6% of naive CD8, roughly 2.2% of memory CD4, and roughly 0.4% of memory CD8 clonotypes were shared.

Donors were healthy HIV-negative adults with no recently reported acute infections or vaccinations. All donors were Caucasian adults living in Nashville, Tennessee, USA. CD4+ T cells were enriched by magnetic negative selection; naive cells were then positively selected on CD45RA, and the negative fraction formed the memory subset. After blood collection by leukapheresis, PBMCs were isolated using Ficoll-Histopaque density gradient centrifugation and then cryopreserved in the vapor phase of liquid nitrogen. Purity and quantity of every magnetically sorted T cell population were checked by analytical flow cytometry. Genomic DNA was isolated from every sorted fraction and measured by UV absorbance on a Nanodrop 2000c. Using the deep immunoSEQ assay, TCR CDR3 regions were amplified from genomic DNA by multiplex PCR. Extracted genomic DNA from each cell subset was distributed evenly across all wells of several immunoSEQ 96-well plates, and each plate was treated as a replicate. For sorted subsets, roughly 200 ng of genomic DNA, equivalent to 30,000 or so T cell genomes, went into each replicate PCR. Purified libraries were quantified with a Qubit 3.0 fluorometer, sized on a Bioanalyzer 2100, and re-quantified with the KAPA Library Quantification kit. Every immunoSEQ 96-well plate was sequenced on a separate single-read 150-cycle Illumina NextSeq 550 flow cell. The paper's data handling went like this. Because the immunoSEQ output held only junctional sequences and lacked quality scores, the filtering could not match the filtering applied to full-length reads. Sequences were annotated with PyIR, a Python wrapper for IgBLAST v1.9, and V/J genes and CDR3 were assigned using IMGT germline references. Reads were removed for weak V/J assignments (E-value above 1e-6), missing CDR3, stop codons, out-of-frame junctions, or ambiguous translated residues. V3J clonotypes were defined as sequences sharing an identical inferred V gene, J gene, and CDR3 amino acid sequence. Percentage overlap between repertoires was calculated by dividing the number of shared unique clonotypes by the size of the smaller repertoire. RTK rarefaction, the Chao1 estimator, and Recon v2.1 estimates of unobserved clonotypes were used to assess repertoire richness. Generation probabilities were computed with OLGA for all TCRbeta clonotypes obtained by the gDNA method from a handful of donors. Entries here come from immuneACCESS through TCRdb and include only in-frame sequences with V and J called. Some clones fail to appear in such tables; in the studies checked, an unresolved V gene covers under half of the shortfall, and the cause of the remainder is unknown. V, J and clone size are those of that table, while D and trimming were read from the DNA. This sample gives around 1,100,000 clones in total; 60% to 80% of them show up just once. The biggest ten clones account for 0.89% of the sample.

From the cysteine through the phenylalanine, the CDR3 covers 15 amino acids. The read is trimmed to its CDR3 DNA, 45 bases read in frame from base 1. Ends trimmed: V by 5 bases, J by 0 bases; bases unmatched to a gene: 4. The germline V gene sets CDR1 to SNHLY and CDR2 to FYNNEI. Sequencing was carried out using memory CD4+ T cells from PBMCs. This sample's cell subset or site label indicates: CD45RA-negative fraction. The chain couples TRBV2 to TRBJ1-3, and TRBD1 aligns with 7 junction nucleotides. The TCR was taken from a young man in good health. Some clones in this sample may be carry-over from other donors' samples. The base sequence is TGTGCCAGCAGTTTCGGGACAGCCTCTGGAAACACCATATATTTT. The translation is CASSFGTASGNTIYF. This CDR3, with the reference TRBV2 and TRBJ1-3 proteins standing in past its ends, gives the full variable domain EPEVTQTPSHQVTQMGQEVILRCVPISNHLYFYWYRQILGQKVEFLVSFYNNEISEKSEIFDDQFSVERPDGSNFTLKIRSTKLEDSAMYFCASSFGTASGNTIYFGEGSWLTVV.